The 25 T cell receptor beta chains given below trace back to one sample, sequenced in a study of blood T cells in healthy people across ages. A second roughly 7 to 11 cycle PCR used barcoded and J-beta primers. MiXCR was run by TCRdb on the 5' RACE reads, yielding one entry per CDR3 protein. The sample has around 1.5 million distinct CDR3 sequences, roughly 60% seen once. Sequences were obtained from blood. Every receptor here comes from a man between 18 and 35 years old in good health.

The chain uses TRBV7-9 and TRBJ2-5; D is possibly TRBD2 (6 bases). The germline gives CDR1 SEHNR, CDR2 FQNEAQ (reference sequence). The length of the CDR3 is 12 residues. V was shortened by 8 bases and J by 5 bases, with 12 bases between the two germline ends. The CDR3 nucleotides are TGTGCCAGCGGAGGGGTAGGCGAGACCCAGTACTTC. Amino acid sequence: CASGGVGETQYF.

This chain joins TRBV4-1 and TRBJ2-5; no definite D call. Trimming cost V 1 base and J 11 bases, with 14 bases left between them. Germline assignment: CDR1 MGHRA and CDR2 YSYEKL. The CDR3 is 13 amino acids. The CDR3 DNA follows: TGCGCCAGCAGCCAAGGACTCTACCTGGAGCAGTACTTC. The encoded protein is CASSQGLYLEQYF.

This clonotype was seen only a few times. This chain joins TRBV3-1 and TRBJ2-3, with a possible D match to TRBD2 (7 bases). The CDR3 length is 18 residues. Per the germline V gene, CDR1 is LGHDT and CDR2 is YNNKEL (reference sequence). Trimming pared 6 bases from V and 0 bases from J, leaving 22 bases between. CDR3 in DNA: TGTGCCAGCAGTCCACTAAACTTCGGGGGGCTCAGCACAGATACGCAGTATTTT. Translated, it gives CASSPLNFGGLSTDTQYF.

The table lists this clonotype with a few counts. The chain recombines TRBV6-5 with TRBJ2-3, with D perhaps matching TRBD1 (6 bases). The length of the CDR3 is 13 residues. Trimming took 5 bases from V and 3 from J, leaving 9 bases between them. Germline CDR1 reads MNHEY; CDR2 reads SVGAGI. The CDR3 nucleotides are TGTGCCAGCAGTCGGACAGAAACAGATACGCAGTATTTT. It specifies CASSRTETDTQYF.

V gene TRBV28 combines with J gene TRBJ1-1, with TRBD1 as a possible D gene (6 bases). Germline V lookup: CDR1 MDHEN, CDR2 SYDVKM. Trimming shortened V by 7 bases and J by 1 base, and 13 bases separated the two germline ends. The CDR3 sequence is 14 residues long. CDR3 in amino acids: CASNHRDANTEAFF. Written as DNA, the CDR3 is TGTGCCAGCAACCACAGGGATGCGAACACTGAAGCTTTCTTT.

This clonotype was seen only a few times. The chain couples TRBV10-3 to TRBJ2-1; 9 nucleotides line up with TRBD2. V was clipped by 4 bases and J by 6 bases; unmatched bases: 4. This CDR3 spans 14 amino acids. Germline CDR1 is ENHRY and CDR2 is SYGVKD. The CDR3 DNA reads TGTGCCATCAGTGGACTAGCGGACGCCAATGAGCAGTTCTTC. It translates to CAISGLADANEQFF.

The chain has TRBV3-1 and TRBJ1-2; the D gene is possibly TRBD1 (6 bases). V was cut by 2 bases and J by 7 bases, with 17 bases left in between. Germline V gene sequence: CDR1 LGHDT, CDR2 YNNKEL (reference sequence). CDR3 length: 15 residues. The chain's CDR3 is CASSQSGAMMVGYTF. In nucleotides, the CDR3 is TGTGCCAGCAGCCAATCAGGGGCTATGATGGTTGGCTACACCTTC.

The chain has TRBV29-1 and TRBJ2-5, with D possibly being TRBD1 (5 bases). The CDR3 length is 13 residues. The germline V gene encodes CDR1 SQVTM and CDR2 ANQGSEA. The germline V and J ends were trimmed by 3 bases and 2 bases, with 10 bases remaining between them. The CDR3 DNA follows: TGCAGCGTTGATAACAGGATGCAAGAGACCCAGTACTTC. It yields the protein CSVDNRMQETQYF.

The CDR3 reads CSAREIVSGLAGTDTQYF. For the CDR3, the DNA is TGCAGTGCTAGAGAGATAGTATCGGGACTAGCGGGCACAGATACGCAGTATTTT. The chain joins TRBV20-1 to TRBJ2-3; TRBD2 matches 11 bases. The germline V gene has CDR1 DFQATT and CDR2 SNEGSKA (reference sequence). V lost 0 bases to trimming and J lost 1 base; unmatched junction nucleotides: 9. The CDR3 runs 18 residues.

The V gene is TRBV4-2, the J gene TRBJ2-1; D uncertain. V was clipped by 0 bases and J by 9 bases, with 18 bases between them. The germline gives CDR1 LGHNA, CDR2 YNFKEQ. The CDR3 contains 16 residues. The CDR3 here is CASSQDLREEVGEQFF. CDR3 in DNA: TGTGCCAGCAGCCAAGATCTTCGTGAGGAAGTGGGTGAGCAGTTCTTC.

Notes on this clonotype: Sequence at one end of the junction differs from germline and may be a read error. V and J are TRBV27 and TRBJ1-2, with 8 bases that match TRBD1. The CDR3 is 13 residues long. Looked up from germline, CDR1 is MNHEY and CDR2 is SMNVEV (reference sequence). CDR3 sequence (DNA): TGTGCCTGCAGTACTCGACAGGGGCATGGCTACACCTTC. Protein product: CACSTRQGHGYTF.

V and J are TRBV11-2 and TRBJ2-3, with 8 bases that match TRBD2. Germline CDR1 SGHAT, CDR2 FQNNGV. The CDR3 spans 14 residues. With V trimmed by 6 bases and J by 5 bases, 7 bases remained unmatched. This chain's CDR3 is CASSPGTSVDTQYF. The CDR3, as DNA: TGTGCCAGCAGTCCCGGGACTAGTGTAGATACGCAGTATTTT.

V usage is TRBV20-1 and J usage is TRBJ2-1; TRBD2 matches at 10 bases. J lost 8 bases, V lost 4 bases, and 8 bases had no gene match. Germline assignment: CDR1 DFQATT and CDR2 SNEGSKA (reference sequence). The CDR3 spans 14 residues. CDR3 amino acids: CSATSGRPSYEQFF. The CDR3 DNA reads as TGCAGTGCTACTAGCGGGAGACCCAGCTATGAGCAGTTCTTC.

This clonotype has only a few counts. V gene TRBV28 combines with J gene TRBJ1-4; TRBD1 is a possible D gene (5 bases). The V gene lost 3 bases and the J gene lost 6 bases, with 14 bases spanning the gap. Germline V gives CDR1 MDHEN, CDR2 SYDVKM. The CDR3 is made up of 15 amino acids. CDR3 coding DNA: TGTGCCAGCAGTTTGACCACCATAGGGGATGAAAAACTGTTTTTT. It yields the protein CASSLTTIGDEKLFF.

This clonotype came up once. The rearrangement joins TRBV29-1 to TRBJ1-1; D gene unclear. V was pared by 2 bases and J by 0 bases, with 10 bases between. In germline, CDR1 is SQVTM, CDR2 ANQGSEA. The CDR3 sequence is 14 residues long. For the CDR3, the DNA is TGCAGCGTTGAAAACGAGGCTATGAACACTGAAGCTTTCTTT. As protein: CSVENEAMNTEAFF.

This clonotype turned up a few times. V and J are TRBV4-1 and TRBJ1-2; TRBD1 matches 7 bases. The germline V gene encodes CDR1 MGHRA and CDR2 YSYEKL. The CDR3 is made up of 16 amino acids. V shed 4 bases, J shed 6 bases, and the junction held 14 bases outside the gene matches. CDR3 nucleotides: TGCGCCAGCAGCCCCCAGGCAGGGGGGGGCGGTCATGGCTACACCTTC. Residues: CASSPQAGGGGHGYTF.

The J gene is TRBJ2-7, the V gene TRBV6-6; either TRBD1 or TRBD2 may supply D (5 bases each). Deletions cut 10 bases from V and 0 bases from J, with 10 bases between. The CDR3 covers 12 residues. Germline V gives CDR1 MNHNY, CDR2 SVGAGI (reference sequence). CDR3 DNA: TGTGCCAACAGGAGCGGCTCCTACGAGCAGTACTTC. It codes for CANRSGSYEQYF.

The rearrangement links TRBV20-1 to TRBJ2-1, with D possibly matching TRBD2 (6 bases). This CDR3 contains 11 residues. Germline V CDR1 and CDR2: DFQATT, SNEGSKA (reference sequence). Deletions cut 5 bases from V and 8 bases from J, with 10 bases between. The DNA for the CDR3 is TGCAGTGCTCCCAGGGACTATGAGCAGTTCTTC. Translated, it gives CSAPRDYEQFF.

This chain connects TRBV6-2 or TRBV6-3 to TRBJ1-1; maybe TRBD1 (5 bases). There are 14 residues in the CDR3. Trimming pared 5 bases from V and 4 bases from J, leaving 14 bases between. Germline V gene lookup returns CDR1 MNHEY and CDR2 SVGEGT. The CDR3 here is CASSPIRAGTEAFF. In DNA, the CDR3 is TGTGCCAGCAGTCCTATCAGGGCGGGCACTGAAGCTTTCTTT.

V usage is TRBV19 and J usage is TRBJ2-7; 7 bases are a match to TRBD2. The CDR3 is made up of 16 amino acids. V shed 9 bases, J shed 4 bases, and the junction held 18 bases outside the gene matches. The germline gives CDR1 LNHDA, CDR2 SQIVND (reference sequence). DNA of the CDR3: TGTGCCAGCCCTACCCCCGTTGCGGGAGATCTATACGAGCAGTACTTC. This codes for CASPTPVAGDLYEQYF.

V is TRBV20-1 and J is TRBJ2-7; TRBD2 might be the D (5 bases). Trimming removed 3 bases at V and 3 bases at J, with 15 bases between. This CDR3 region has 14 residues. CDR1 and CDR2 (germline): DFQATT, SNEGSKA (reference sequence). CDR3 DNA: TGCAGTGCTAGCCTTGCGGGTAACCGCTACGAGCAGTACTTC. Translating gives CSASLAGNRYEQYF.

CDR3 region: CASSLERVAGYTF. CDR3 in DNA: TGTGCCAGCAGCTTGGAAAGGGTGGCTGGCTACACCTTC. The rearrangement links TRBV5-4 to TRBJ1-2; D is undetermined. V was clipped by 0 bases and J by 7 bases, with 10 bases between them. This CDR3 is built from 13 residues. From germline, CDR1 is SGHNT and CDR2 YYREEE (reference sequence).

The V gene is TRBV6-1, the J gene TRBJ2-7; D not resolved. The tail of the sequence fits TRBJ2-5 better, so the J call may be wrong. Germline V gene sequence: CDR1 MNHNS, CDR2 SASEGT. The CDR3 contains 13 residues. CDR3 nucleotides: TGTGCCAGCAGTGAATCGGATCGGGAGACCCAGTACTTC. This sequence encodes CASSESDRETQYF.

This rearrangement joins TRBV6-2 or TRBV6-3 to TRBJ2-2; no firm D call. This CDR3 comprises 13 residues. Germline V gives CDR1 MNHEY, CDR2 SVGEGT. Trimming removed 2 bases from V and 9 bases from J, with 10 bases in between. CDR3 coding DNA: TGTGCCAGCAGTTACGATGTTTTCTGGGAGCTGTTTTTT. It yields the protein CASSYDVFWELFF.

The chain links TRBV12-3 or TRBV12-4 to TRBJ1-2, with TRBD1 identical over 9 bases. CDR3 length equals 13 residues. The junction had 6 bases not matched to a gene; V was cut back by 5 bases and J by 8 bases. CDR3 coding DNA: TGTGCCAGCAGTCCGGGGGACAGGGTGGGCTACACCTTC. This encodes CASSPGDRVGYTF.